These 6 T cell receptor beta chains came from one sample sequenced in a study of T cell responses to AZD1222 COVID-19 vaccine. Method: immunoSEQ multiplex PCR; TCRdb's copy keeps in-frame clones and lacks some. This sample yields about 140,000 clones, of which roughly 92% are seen a single time; over 1.5% belongs to the top ten. The sequencing here drew on peripheral blood, taken on day 0 of AZD1222 vaccination. The receptor set was obtained from an adult in good health.

The chain carries TRBV11-2 and TRBJ2-7; D is unclear. CDR3 length equals 15 residues. V gave up 1 base and J gave up 2 bases, with 12 bases separating them. Germline V gene lookup returns CDR1 SGHAT and CDR2 FQNNGV. The CDR3 region is CASSLVRKGTYEQYF. DNA for the CDR3: TGTGCCAGCAGCTTAGTCCGCAAGGGAACCTACGAGCAGTACTTC.

The V gene is TRBV5-1, the J gene TRBJ2-3; D is unclear. V lost 0 bases, J lost 2 bases, and 4 bases lay in between. Germline CDR1 and CDR2: SGHRS and YFSETQ. This CDR3 has 13 amino acids. CDR3 bases: TGCGCCAGCAGCTTGGACGCCACAGATACGCAGTATTTT. Protein sequence: CASSLDATDTQYF. Complete variable domain (other parts from reference TRBV5-1 and TRBJ2-3): KAGVTQTPRYLIKTRGQQVTLSCSPISGHRSVSWYQQTPGQGLQFLFEYFSETQRNKGNFPGRFSGRQFSNSRSEMNVSTLELGDSALYLCASSLDATDTQYFGPGTRLTVL.

V and J are TRBV4-1 and TRBJ1-2, with 9 nucleotides matching TRBD1. Germline lookup yields CDR1 MGHRA and CDR2 YSYEKL. The CDR3 runs to 15 residues. With V trimmed by 4 bases and J by 2 bases, 5 bases remained unmatched. CDR3 nucleotide sequence: TGCGCCAGCAGCCTGGCGGGACAGGGCAACTATGGCTACACCTTC. Translating it yields CASSLAGQGNYGYTF.

The rearrangement joins TRBV11-2 to TRBJ1-1; TRBD1 is a possible D gene (5 bases). V lost 4 bases and J 0 bases, leaving 15 bases between the germline ends. CDR3 length: 16 residues. Germline CDR1 and CDR2: SGHAT and FQNNGV. The CDR3, as DNA: TGTGCCAGCAGCTCACAGGTGGAGGGGATGAACACTGAAGCTTTCTTT. Protein sequence: CASSSQVEGMNTEAFF.

This chain connects TRBV3-1 (or the pseudogene TRBV3-2) to TRBJ2-2, with D tentatively TRBD2 (5 bases). V was clipped by 4 bases and J by 2 bases, with 14 bases between them. This CDR3 has 16 residues. Germline V gives CDR1 LGHDT, CDR2 YNNKEL (reference sequence). CDR3 region: CASSRLGAVNTGELFF. The CDR3 DNA reads as TGTGCCAGCAGCCGACTTGGAGCGGTCAACACCGGGGAGCTGTTTTTT.

This chain joins TRBV25-1 and TRBJ1-1; tentative D call: TRBD1 (5 bases). V dropped 2 bases and J dropped 7 bases, with 14 bases sitting between them. The CDR3 has 14 residues. CDR1 and CDR2 (germline): MGHDK, SYGVNS. CDR3 DNA sequence: TGTGCCAGCAGTGAAAGGTGGGCGGGGGGTGAAGCTTTCTTT. This sequence encodes CASSERWAGGEAFF.